This is a list of T cell receptor beta chains from one sample in a study of blood T cell repertoires in COVID-19. TCRdb keeps only in-frame clones here, not all; method: immunoSEQ multiplex PCR. The sample lists around 46,000 clones; 75% to 90% were seen once. The sample comprised peripheral blood. These TCRs come from a man between 65 and 85 years old with acute or convalescent COVID-19. Both conserved end residues are part of each CDR3. Fields, in order: clone size, J gene, D gene, V gene, CDR3 length, CDR3 DNA, CDR3 protein. A D gene is named only where the DNA matches it firmly. The size field is filled for only some rows; it gives once, few, many or a size class.

size: NA; J: TRBJ1-5; D: NA; V: TRBV3-1/TRBV3-2; length: 15; DNA: TGTGCCAGCAGCCAAGGATGGCAGAGCAATCAGCCCCAGCATTTT; CDR3: CASSQGWQSNQPQHF
size: NA; J: TRBJ1-2; D: NA; V: TRBV19; length: 13; DNA: TGTGGAGTATCCTCGACCCAGGGAAGCGGCTACACCTTC; CDR3: CGVSSTQGSGYTF
size: NA; J: TRBJ2-5; D: NA; V: TRBV29-1; length: 14; DNA: TGCAGCGTTGCAACCAGCCCGACGGGGGAGACCCAGTACTTC; CDR3: CSVATSPTGETQYF
size: NA; J: TRBJ1-5; D: TRBD1; V: TRBV7-9; length: 12; DNA: TGTGCCAGCAGTCGACAGGGCCAGCCCCAGCATTTT; CDR3: CASSRQGQPQHF
size: NA; J: TRBJ2-2; D: TRBD1; V: TRBV7-3; length: 15; DNA: TGTGCCAGCAGCTTAGCAGGGGGTTACACCGGGGAGCTGTTTTTT; CDR3: CASSLAGGYTGELFF
size: many; J: TRBJ2-2; D: TRBD1; V: TRBV27; length: 13; DNA: TGTGCCAGCAAGACAGGGGGCGGCGGGGAGCTGTTTTTT; CDR3: CASKTGGGGELFF
size: NA; J: TRBJ1-2; D: NA; V: TRBV6-2/TRBV6-3; length: 12; DNA: TGTGCCAGCAGCAGGGAGGCCTATGGCTACACCTTC; CDR3: CASSREAYGYTF
size: NA; J: TRBJ2-3; D: TRBD2; V: TRBV18; length: 14; DNA: TGTGCCAGCTCAAAATGGACTAGCCAAGATACGCAGTATTTT; CDR3: CASSKWTSQDTQYF
size: NA; J: TRBJ2-7; D: NA; V: TRBV10-3; length: 15; DNA: TGTGCCATCAGTGAGTCTCTAGACTGGCCTTATGAGCAGTACTTC; CDR3: CAISESLDWPYEQYF
size: NA; J: TRBJ2-5; D: NA; V: TRBV7-2; length: 16; DNA: TGTGCCAGCAGCCCCTCCCAGACAGGCTACCAAGAGACCCAGTACTTC; CDR3: CASSPSQTGYQETQYF
size: NA; J: TRBJ1-1; D: NA; V: TRBV10-3; length: 13; DNA: TGTGCCATCAGTGACGGGGACTACACTGAAGCTTTCTTT; CDR3: CAISDGDYTEAFF
size: NA; J: TRBJ1-3; D: NA; V: TRBV7-2; length: 14; DNA: TGTGCCAGCAGCTTTGACAGGTGGAGAAACACCATATATTTT; CDR3: CASSFDRWRNTIYF
size: NA; J: TRBJ1-1; D: NA; V: TRBV5-1; length: 15; DNA: TGCGCCAGCAGCTTGGTTCAGGGGACAAACACTGAAGCTTTCTTT; CDR3: CASSLVQGTNTEAFF
size: NA; J: TRBJ2-1; D: NA; V: TRBV7-9; length: 14; DNA: TGTGCCAGCAGCTTAATAACTGGGCACAATGAGCAGTTCTTC; CDR3: CASSLITGHNEQFF
size: NA; J: TRBJ1-1; D: NA; V: TRBV27; length: 13; DNA: TGTGCCAGCCGAGGACGGGGGGCCACTGAAGCTTTCTTT; CDR3: CASRGRGATEAFF
size: NA; J: TRBJ2-3; D: NA; V: TRBV7-2; length: 15; DNA: TGTGCCAGCAGCCCCACGACTAGTGAGGCAGATACGCAGTATTTT; CDR3: CASSPTTSEADTQYF
size: once; J: TRBJ1-1; D: TRBD1; V: TRBV5-1; length: 15; DNA: TGCGCCAGCAGCCTGACAGGGAGTGGAAACACTGAAGCTTTCTTT; CDR3: CASSLTGSGNTEAFF
size: NA; J: TRBJ2-1; D: NA; V: TRBV7-3; length: 14; DNA: TGTGCCAGCAGCTTAAACAGGGTAGACAATGAGCAGTTCTTC; CDR3: CASSLNRVDNEQFF
size: once; J: TRBJ1-5; D: NA; V: TRBV7-8; length: 16; DNA: TGTGCCAGCAGCCCACATTGGCGGATCCCGAATCAGCCCCAGCATTTT; CDR3: CASSPHWRIPNQPQHF
size: NA; J: TRBJ1-2; D: NA; V: TRBV4-1; length: 14; DNA: TGCGCCAGCAGCCAAGAGGGGGGTGTGTCCGGCTACACCTTC; CDR3: CASSQEGGVSGYTF
size: NA; J: TRBJ2-7; D: TRBD2; V: TRBV5-6; length: 15; DNA: TGTGCCAGCAGTGGGACTAGCGGGTCCACCTACGAGCAGTACTTC; CDR3: CASSGTSGSTYEQYF
size: NA; J: TRBJ1-4; D: NA; V: TRBV29-1; length: 15; DNA: TGCAGCGTTGAAGATCGAGTTGCAACTAATGAAAAACTGTTTTTT; CDR3: CSVEDRVATNEKLFF
size: once; J: TRBJ1-6; D: TRBD1; V: TRBV28; length: 17; DNA: TGTGCCAGCAGTCCCGTCACTGGGACAGGGATTTTCTCACCCCTCCACTTT; CDR3: CASSPVTGTGIFSPLHF
size: NA; J: TRBJ1-6; D: NA; V: TRBV2; length: 13; DNA: TGTGCCAGCATCGGCACAGTTAATTCACCCCTCCACTTT; CDR3: CASIGTVNSPLHF
size: NA; J: TRBJ1-2; D: NA; V: TRBV11-2; length: 14; DNA: TGTGCCAGCAGCTTAGAGGGTTCAGGGGATGGCTACACCTTC; CDR3: CASSLEGSGDGYTF
size: once; J: TRBJ1-2; D: NA; V: TRBV7-2; length: 14; DNA: TGTGCCAGCAGCCCCCTGGCCGGGATCTATGGCTACACCTTC; CDR3: CASSPLAGIYGYTF
size: NA; J: TRBJ1-2; D: NA; V: TRBV9; length: 13; DNA: TGTGCCAGCAGCGGCCGGGACATCTATGGCTACACCTTC; CDR3: CASSGRDIYGYTF
size: NA; J: TRBJ1-5; D: NA; V: TRBV20-1; length: 10; DNA: TGCAGTGCATCGGGTCAGCCCCAGCATTTT; CDR3: CSASGQPQHF
size: NA; J: TRBJ1-4; D: TRBD1; V: TRBV7-9; length: 15; DNA: TGTGCCAGCTTCACTCCAGGGGGCCCGATTGAAAAACTGTTTTTT; CDR3: CASFTPGGPIEKLFF
size: NA; J: TRBJ2-4; D: NA; V: TRBV7-9; length: 18; DNA: TGTGCCAGCAGCTTGTATCAGGGATCCGGATTTTCCAAAAACATTCAGTACTTC; CDR3: CASSLYQGSGFSKNIQYF
size: few; J: TRBJ1-1; D: TRBD1; V: TRBV27; length: 15; DNA: TGTGCCAGCAGCTCCGGGACAGCCAGGAACACTGAAGCTTTCTTT; CDR3: CASSSGTARNTEAFF
size: NA; J: TRBJ2-6; D: TRBD1; V: TRBV7-6; length: 19; DNA: TGTGCCAGCAGCTTAGCCCGGGACAGGCCTCCCTCTGGGGCCAACGTCCTGACTTTC; CDR3: CASSLARDRPPSGANVLTF
size: NA; J: TRBJ2-5; D: NA; V: TRBV6-5; length: 12; DNA: TGTGCCAGCAACCGGGGAGCGGAGACCCAGTACTTC; CDR3: CASNRGAETQYF
size: NA; J: TRBJ1-5; D: TRBD1; V: TRBV7-3; length: 14; DNA: TGTGCCAGCAGCCCGGACAGGGGAAATCAGCCCCAGCATTTT; CDR3: CASSPDRGNQPQHF
size: few; J: TRBJ2-7; D: TRBD1; V: TRBV4-3; length: 13; DNA: TGCGCCAGCAGCCTCAGACAGGGTTACGAGCAGTACTTC; CDR3: CASSLRQGYEQYF
size: NA; J: TRBJ2-1; D: TRBD2; V: TRBV5-6; length: 16; DNA: TGTGCCAGCAGGATACTAGCGGAACCCTCCTACAATGAGCAGTTCTTC; CDR3: CASRILAEPSYNEQFF
size: NA; J: TRBJ2-7; D: NA; V: TRBV21-1; length: 18; DNA: TGTGCCAGCAGCAAAAGGCTAGCGGGAGGTTCCCACTCCTACGAGCAGTACTTC; CDR3: CASSKRLAGGSHSYEQYF
size: NA; J: TRBJ2-4; D: NA; V: TRBV28; length: 16; DNA: TGTGCCAGCAGTTCCCACATCCAGGGTTTCAAAAACATTCAGTACTTC; CDR3: CASSSHIQGFKNIQYF
size: NA; J: TRBJ1-6; D: TRBD1; V: TRBV5-1; length: 15; DNA: TGCGCCAGCAGCAAGGGACAGGGTGTCGATTCACCCCTCCACTTT; CDR3: CASSKGQGVDSPLHF
size: NA; J: TRBJ2-2; D: TRBD1; V: TRBV11-3; length: 14; DNA: TGTGCCAGCAGCACATCGACAGGGTCCGGGGAGCTGTTTTTT; CDR3: CASSTSTGSGELFF
size: NA; J: TRBJ2-2; D: TRBD1; V: TRBV11-2; length: 15; DNA: TGTGCCAGCAGCTTGGGAACAGGGGGCACCGGGGAGCTGTTTTTT; CDR3: CASSLGTGGTGELFF
size: many; J: TRBJ1-5; D: TRBD1; V: TRBV11-2; length: 18; DNA: TGTGCCAGCAGCTTAGCACCTCCGACGGGACAGCCCCTGGGAGCCCAGCATTTT; CDR3: CASSLAPPTGQPLGAQHF
size: NA; J: TRBJ1-2; D: NA; V: TRBV12-3/TRBV12-4; length: 12; DNA: TGTGCCAGCGGCGACGAGGGCGGAGGCTACACCTTC; CDR3: CASGDEGGGYTF
size: NA; J: TRBJ2-5; D: NA; V: TRBV11-2; length: 13; DNA: TGTGCCAGCAGCTTCGCGGCGGCGGAGACCCAGTACTTC; CDR3: CASSFAAAETQYF
size: NA; J: TRBJ2-3; D: NA; V: TRBV6-2/TRBV6-3; length: 15; DNA: TGTGCCAGCAGTTACAGCGGCGGGGGCACAGATACGCAGTATTTT; CDR3: CASSYSGGGTDTQYF
size: NA; J: TRBJ2-2; D: NA; V: TRBV6-2/TRBV6-3; length: 16; DNA: TGTGCCAGCAGTTACGAGGGCCGATCGAACACCGGGGAGCTGTTTTTT; CDR3: CASSYEGRSNTGELFF
size: NA; J: TRBJ2-2; D: TRBD1; V: TRBV6-5; length: 15; DNA: TGTGCCAGCAGTCTCCGGACAGGGGGTTCCGGGGAGCTGTTTTTT; CDR3: CASSLRTGGSGELFF
size: NA; J: TRBJ2-5; D: NA; V: TRBV12-3/TRBV12-4; length: 13; DNA: TGTGCCAGCAGTGGAGGGTTCAGAGAGACCCAGTACTTC; CDR3: CASSGGFRETQYF
size: NA; J: TRBJ1-2; D: NA; V: TRBV2; length: 12; DNA: TGTGCCAGCACACGGTCGATCTATGGCTACACCTTC; CDR3: CASTRSIYGYTF
size: NA; J: TRBJ2-3; D: NA; V: TRBV9; length: 16; DNA: TGTGCCAGCAGCGTACGGGGAGACTCGAACACAGATACGCAGTATTTT; CDR3: CASSVRGDSNTDTQYF
size: NA; J: TRBJ1-2; D: TRBD1; V: TRBV6-5; length: 13; DNA: TGTGCCAGCAGCCGGGACAGGGGCTATGGCTACACCTTC; CDR3: CASSRDRGYGYTF
size: NA; J: TRBJ2-2; D: TRBD2; V: TRBV5-3; length: 16; DNA: TGTGCCAGAAGCTGTCGACTAGCGGGACGAACCGGGGAGCTGTTTTTT; CDR3: CARSCRLAGRTGELFF
size: few; J: TRBJ1-4; D: NA; V: TRBV30; length: 13; DNA: TGTGCCTGGAGCATAGGGGTCAATGAAAAACTGTTTTTT; CDR3: CAWSIGVNEKLFF